This TCR beta chain was recorded in a study of cytomegalovirus exposure and HLA in healthy donors. This CDR3 comprises 17 residues. The germline gives CDR1 SGHRS, CDR2 YFSETQ. The V gene end was trimmed by 1 base and the J gene end by 6 bases; junction bases not matched to a gene: 10. On this clone: Its specificity is not known.

In the PCR, 60 Vbeta and 13 Jbeta primers were used. The assay was immunoSEQ multiplex PCR, and TCRdb's table has in-frame clones only and misses some. The sample yields 83,000 or so clones, roughly 79% seen once. General observations from the study: A later analysis linked fewer than 20,000 TCR beta sequences to HLA alleles at 0.05 false discovery rate.

The material sequenced was PBMCs. The TCR comes from a woman under 40 in good health and CMV-seronegative. The chain combines TRBV5-1 with TRBJ2-1; 10 bases are shared with TRBD2. CDR3 sequence: CASSLWASGSRTNEQFF. For the CDR3, the DNA is TGCGCCAGCAGCTTGTGGGCTAGCGGGAGTCGCACCAATGAGCAGTTCTTC.